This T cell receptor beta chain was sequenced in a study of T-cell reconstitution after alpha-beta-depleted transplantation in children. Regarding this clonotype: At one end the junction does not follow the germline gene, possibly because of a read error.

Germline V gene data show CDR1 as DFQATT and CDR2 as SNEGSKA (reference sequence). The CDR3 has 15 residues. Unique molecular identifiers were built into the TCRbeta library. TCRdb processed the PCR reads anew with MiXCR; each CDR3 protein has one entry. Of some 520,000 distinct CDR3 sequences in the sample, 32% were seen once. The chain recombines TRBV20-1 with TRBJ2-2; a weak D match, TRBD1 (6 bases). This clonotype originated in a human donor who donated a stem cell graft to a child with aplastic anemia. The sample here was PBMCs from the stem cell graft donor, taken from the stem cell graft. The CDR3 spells CCASPGHQNTGELFF. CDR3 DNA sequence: TGCTGTGCTTCCCCGGGACACCAAAACACCGGGGAGCTGTTTTTT.